The 25 T cell receptor beta chains below come from one sample, sequenced in a study of blood T cell repertoires in COVID-19. The data were produced by immunoSEQ multiplex PCR, yet TCRdb's version contains in-frame clones alone and is incomplete. The sample records 400,000 to 450,000 clones, about 88% being singletons. Sequences were obtained from peripheral blood. These receptors all stem from a woman aged 40 to 49 with COVID-19, enrolled during active disease.

This chain uses TRBV19 with TRBJ2-2; TRBD1 matches at 9 bases. Looked up from germline, CDR1 is LNHDA and CDR2 is SQIVND (reference sequence). This CDR3 contains 20 residues. The ends lost 7 bases at V and 2 bases at J; junction bases unmatched: 20. This chain's CDR3 is CASKLEHYYGTGKNTGELFF. The DNA of the CDR3 is TGTGCCAGTAAGTTAGAACATTACTACGGGACAGGGAAAAACACCGGGGAGCTGTTTTTT.

The gene calls are TRBV28 and TRBJ1-4; the D is unclear. This CDR3 contains 14 residues. Germline CDR1 reads MDHEN; CDR2 reads SYDVKM. V was cut by 6 bases and J by 4 bases, with 12 bases left in between. The CDR3 reads CASRVATFNEKLFF. The CDR3 DNA is TGTGCCAGCAGAGTCGCAACTTTTAATGAAAAACTGTTTTTT. The whole variable domain, filled in from reference TRBV28 and TRBJ1-4, reads DVKVTQSSRYLVKRTGEKVFLECVQDMDHENMFWYRQDPGLGLRLIYFSYDVKMKEKGDIPEGYSVSREKKERFSLILESASTNQTSMYLCASRVATFNEKLFFGSGTQLSVL.

The chain carries TRBV28 and TRBJ1-2, with TRBD1 matching over 8 bases. CDR3 size: 13 residues. Unmatched junction bases numbered 5, after V lost 5 bases and J lost 6 bases. Germline CDR1 reads MDHEN; CDR2 reads SYDVKM. The CDR3 sequence: CASSQRTGNGYTF. For the CDR3, the DNA is TGTGCCAGCAGTCAACGGACAGGGAATGGCTACACCTTC.

This clone appeared a few times. J is TRBJ2-3 and V is TRBV27, with 9 bases matching TRBD1. Germline values: CDR1 MNHEY, CDR2 SMNVEV (reference sequence). J was trimmed by 11 bases and V by 2 bases; bases with no gene match: 5. The CDR3 is 13 amino acids. The CDR3 spells CASSLEQGARQYF. CDR3 in DNA: TGTGCCAGCAGTTTAGAACAGGGGGCGAGGCAGTATTTT.

The V call is TRBV4-1, the J call TRBJ2-1, with 7 bases lining up with TRBD1. The germline CDR1 and CDR2 sequences are MGHRA and YSYEKL. The CDR3 is 17 amino acids. The V and J ends lost 3 bases and 0 bases, in that order; junction bases with no gene match: 8. The CDR3 reads CASSHPTGAGSYNEQFF. The CDR3 DNA reads TGCGCCAGCAGCCATCCCACAGGGGCGGGCTCCTACAATGAGCAGTTCTTC.

This clone showed up just a few times. The chain is built from TRBV7-2 and TRBJ2-5; possibly TRBD2 for D (6 bases). CDR1 and CDR2 (germline): SGHTA, FQGNSA. V was shortened by 0 bases and J by 2 bases, with 22 bases between the two germline ends. The CDR3 length is 19 residues. Here the CDR3 reads CASSLAGLFNLGGQETQYF. In nucleotides, the CDR3 is TGTGCCAGCAGCTTAGCGGGACTTTTTAACCTGGGGGGTCAAGAGACCCAGTACTTC.

This clone came up a few times. The chain employs TRBV27 and TRBJ1-1, with D perhaps TRBD1 (5 bases). CDR1 is MNHEY and CDR2 is SMNVEV in the germline V gene (reference sequence). The CDR3 contains 13 residues. Trimming removed 5 bases at V and 5 bases at J, with 12 bases between. The CDR3 DNA reads as TGTGCCAGCAGTGTACATCGGGGGACTGAAGCTTTCTTT. This codes for CASSVHRGTEAFF.

This chain links TRBV13 with TRBJ1-4; a possible D gene is TRBD1 (5 bases). This CDR3 comprises 14 residues. V was pared by 2 bases and J by 4 bases, with 8 bases between. The germline gives CDR1 PRHDT, CDR2 FYEKMQ (reference sequence). The CDR3 nucleotides read TGTGCCAGCAGCTTAAAACAGGTTAATGAAAAACTGTTTTTT. It encodes CASSLKQVNEKLFF.

The sample holds one count of this clone. The J gene is TRBJ1-2, the V gene TRBV10-3; D is perhaps TRBD1 (5 bases). CDR3 length: 14 amino acids. The V and J ends lost 6 bases and 9 bases respectively, with 20 bases between them. Germline values: CDR1 ENHRY, CDR2 SYGVKD. The CDR3 is CAIRGGERRVRYTF. In DNA form, the CDR3 reads TGTGCCATCAGGGGAGGGGAACGGAGGGTCCGCTACACCTTC.

The chain uses TRBV27 and TRBJ1-4, with a weak D call TRBD1 (5 bases). The CDR3 is 14 residues long. The ends were cut back, 6 bases at V and 4 bases at J, with 12 bases in the middle. In germline, CDR1 is MNHEY, CDR2 SMNVEV (reference sequence). CDR3 loop: CASRITGVNEKLFF. In DNA form, the CDR3 reads TGTGCCAGCAGAATCACAGGCGTTAATGAAAAACTGTTTTTT.

The chain recombines TRBV28 with TRBJ2-1, with 9 nucleotides matching TRBD1. Germline assignment: CDR1 MDHEN and CDR2 SYDVKM. Unmatched junction bases numbered 12, after V lost 3 bases and J lost 9 bases. This CDR3 is 16 amino acids long. Here the CDR3 reads CASSFPRQGDNGEQFF. As DNA, the CDR3 is TGTGCCAGCAGTTTTCCCAGACAGGGGGATAACGGTGAGCAGTTCTTC.

The rearrangement uses TRBV5-5 and TRBJ2-2, with 11 bases identical to TRBD2. Unmatched junction bases numbered 7, after V lost 4 bases and J lost 2 bases. The germline CDR1 and CDR2 sequences are SGHKS and YYEKEE (reference sequence). This CDR3 comprises 17 residues. In DNA form, the CDR3 reads TGTGCCAGCAGCACGGTACTAGCGGGAGTTAACACCGGGGAGCTGTTTTTT. It yields the protein CASSTVLAGVNTGELFF.

In this sample, this clone turned up once. CDR3 sequence: CASSFRQGWTGELFF. The CDR3 DNA reads as TGTGCCAGCAGCTTCAGACAGGGGTGGACCGGGGAGCTGTTTTTT. The chain joins TRBV7-9 to TRBJ2-2, with 8 bases identical to TRBD1. The germline CDR1 and CDR2 sequences are SEHNR and FQNEAQ (reference sequence). J gave up 5 bases and V 3 bases, and 5 bases lay outside the gene matches. The CDR3 is 15 amino acids. Full variable domain (outside the CDR3, taken from reference TRBV7-9 and TRBJ2-2): DTGVSQNPRHKITKRGQNVTFRCDPISEHNRLYWYRQTLGQGPEFLTYFQNEAQLEKSRLLSDRFSAERPKGSFSTLEIQRTEQGDSAMYLCASSFRQGWTGELFFGEGSRLTVL.

The genes are TRBV12-3 or TRBV12-4 and TRBJ2-1; D may be TRBD1 (6 bases). The CDR3 is 11 residues long. V was cut by 7 bases and J by 12 bases, with 13 bases left in between. Written as DNA, the CDR3 is TGTGCCAGCACTCTAACAGGGACGCAGTTCTTC. Translated, it gives CASTLTGTQFF.

CDR3: CSVGDSYNSPLHF. The DNA for the CDR3 is TGCAGCGTTGGTGACAGTTATAATTCACCCCTCCACTTT. This chain links TRBV29-1 with TRBJ1-6; the D gene is possibly TRBD1 (5 bases). The ends were cut back, 4 bases at V and 4 bases at J, with 8 bases in the middle. CDR1 is SQVTM, CDR2 ANQGSEA, per germline. The CDR3 loop spans 13 amino acids.

The rearrangement joins TRBV28 to TRBJ1-5; 7 bases match TRBD1. Germline V gene lookup returns CDR1 MDHEN and CDR2 SYDVKM. Unmatched junction bases numbered 8, after V lost 2 bases and J lost 4 bases. The CDR3 contains 16 residues. The CDR3 DNA reads TGTGCCAGCAGTTTACCCGGGACAGCCCTTAATCAGCCCCAGCATTTT. Its protein product is CASSLPGTALNQPQHF. Combining the CDR3 with reference TRBV28 and TRBJ1-5 gives the whole variable domain DVKVTQSSRYLVKRTGEKVFLECVQDMDHENMFWYRQDPGLGLRLIYFSYDVKMKEKGDIPEGYSVSREKKERFSLILESASTNQTSMYLCASSLPGTALNQPQHFGDGTRLSIL.

This clone has only one observation. A read error may produce the germline difference seen at one junction end. The V gene is TRBV2, the J gene TRBJ2-7; 12 positions match TRBD2. From germline, CDR1 is SNHLY and CDR2 FYNNEI. CDR3 size: 14 residues. The CDR3 DNA follows: TGTGCCAGCAGTGAAGTTGGACTAGCGGGGACAGGGCACTTC. It encodes CASSEVGLAGTGHF.

The genes are TRBV23-1 and TRBJ1-1; D unresolved. TRBV23-1 qualifies as an ORF whose function is uncertain. Trimming pared 2 bases from V and 3 bases from J, leaving 16 bases between. CDR3 length: 16 amino acids. CDR3 sequence (DNA): TGCGCCAGCAGTCAAGAAGAGGCCCGGTTCGACACTGAAGCTTTCTTT. This sequence encodes CASSQEEARFDTEAFF.

This clone was detected once. The chain has TRBV28 and TRBJ1-1; D is unclear. Trimming shortened V by 10 bases and J by 4 bases, and 10 bases separated the two germline ends. This CDR3 has 11 residues. CDR1 is MDHEN, CDR2 SYDVKM, per germline. Here the CDR3 DNA reads TGTGCCACCCGGGAGCTCACTGAAGCTTTCTTT. Translating it yields CATRELTEAFF.

The chain carries TRBV27 and TRBJ2-1, with 9 bases identical to TRBD1. The CDR3 is made up of 16 amino acids. Germline V gene data show CDR1 as MNHEY and CDR2 as SMNVEV (reference sequence). The V gene end was trimmed by 5 bases and the J gene end by 4 bases; junction bases not matched to a gene: 9. The DNA for the CDR3 is TGTGCCAGCAGTCCCATGGACAGGGGACTTTACAATGAGCAGTTCTTC. It is translated as CASSPMDRGLYNEQFF.

The chain combines TRBV19 with TRBJ1-1; 9 nucleotides match TRBD1. Unmatched junction bases numbered 13, after V lost 9 bases and J lost 11 bases. CDR1 and CDR2 (germline): LNHDA, SQIVND (reference sequence). The CDR3 consists of 13 residues. The CDR3 is CASDNTGTGMAFF. The CDR3 DNA sequence: TGTGCCAGCGACAACACCGGGACAGGGATGGCTTTCTTT.

The J gene is TRBJ1-2, the V gene TRBV5-5; D uncertain. Germline values: CDR1 SGHKS, CDR2 YYEKEE (reference sequence). V gave up 0 bases and J gave up 1 base, with 10 bases separating them. The CDR3 runs 15 residues. The CDR3 loop reads CASSLAASLNYGYTF. CDR3 nucleotides: TGTGCCAGCAGCTTGGCCGCCAGTCTTAACTATGGCTACACCTTC.

The chain combines TRBV2 with TRBJ2-3, with D maybe TRBD1 (6 bases). V was trimmed by 3 bases and J by 5 bases, leaving 9 bases between them. The CDR3 is 13 residues long. Germline V CDR1 and CDR2: SNHLY, FYNNEI. CDR3 nucleotide sequence: TGTGCCAGCAGTGAGGGGGCCGAAGATACGCAGTATTTT. As protein: CASSEGAEDTQYF.

The chain uses TRBV7-6 and TRBJ2-1, with 8 bases aligning to TRBD2. This CDR3 region has 16 residues. Trimming cost V 5 bases and J 2 bases; bases outside gene matches: 8. Germline V gene lookup returns CDR1 SGHVS and CDR2 FNYEAQ. The CDR3 sequence: CASSLWGTSTYNEQFF. In DNA form, the CDR3 reads TGTGCCAGCAGCCTCTGGGGGACTAGTACCTACAATGAGCAGTTCTTC.

The J gene is TRBJ1-3, the V gene TRBV5-8; the D is unclear. Per germline, CDR1 SGHTS and CDR2 YDEGEE. This CDR3 has 14 residues. The ends were cut back, 5 bases at V and 4 bases at J, with 13 bases in the middle. CDR3 amino acids: CASRLQYSGNTIYF. DNA of the CDR3: TGTGCCAGCAGATTACAGTATTCAGGAAACACCATATATTTT.